The source of this T cell receptor (beta chain) is a study of T cells in Graves' hyperthyroidism and ophthalmopathy. This clonotype was recorded at least ten times. Authors of the study amplified TCR beta CDR3 regions from RNA transcripts. HTBI primers were the set used in a first-round RT-PCR of the TCR CDR3. One entry per CDR3 protein, called by TCRdb with MiXCR from the multiplex PCR reads. The table has approximately 870,000 distinct CDR3 sequences, more than 30% seen once. Recently diagnosed hyperthyroidism of less than 2 months' duration affected patients aged 18 to 65. This CDR3 has 13 amino acids. Germline CDR1 and CDR2: SGHNT and YENEEA. J was trimmed by 1 base and V by 5 bases; bases with no gene match: 0.

This TCR was sampled from a man younger than 35 with Graves' hyperthyroidism. The chain recombines TRBV11-3 with TRBJ2-5, with 8 nucleotides matching TRBD2. The sample comprised blood. This CDR3 reads CASSGLAQETQYF. The CDR3 coding sequence is TGTGCCAGCAGCGGACTAGCCCAAGAGACCCAGTACTTC.